Shown below are 22 T cell receptor beta chains from a single sample sequenced in a study of beta chain features in type 1 diabetes. As every portion of the isolated RNA was reverse transcribed, the sequencing read expressed TCRB transcripts. Libraries were prepared by immunoSEQ multiplex PCR; TCRdb keeps only in-frame clonotypes and omits some of them. In the table there are 300,000 to 350,000 clones, about 14% of which are singletons. Broader study findings: Shorter TCRB CDR3s, moderately but significantly so, were found in Type 1 diabetes patients in all four CD4+ subsets.

No antigen has been identified for these receptors. The material sequenced was naive CD4+ T cells from blood. These receptors came from a woman aged 18-29 years with type 1 diabetes.

CDR3: CASSLHRDRADQPQHF. CDR3 nucleotide sequence: TGTGCCAGCAGTCTCCACCGGGACAGGGCAGATCAGCCCCAGCATTTT. This rearrangement joins TRBV28 to TRBJ1-5; TRBD1 agrees at 9 bases. Trimming cost V 5 bases and J 5 bases; bases outside gene matches: 10. The germline gives CDR1 MDHEN, CDR2 SYDVKM. CDR3 length equals 16 residues.

This chain links TRBV14 with TRBJ1-1; the D gene is possibly TRBD1 (6 bases). Germline loops: CDR1 SGHDN, CDR2 FVKESK. This CDR3 region has 13 residues. V was cut by 4 bases and J by 6 bases, with 12 bases left in between. The CDR3 region has the DNA TGTGCCAGCAGCCGACAACAGGGAGCTGAAGCTTTCTTT. This encodes CASSRQQGAEAFF.

This clone was counted a few times. This specimen includes other DNA sequences encoding the same CDR3. The chain uses TRBV7-9 and TRBJ2-3; D gene uncertain. This CDR3 contains 14 residues. Germline values: CDR1 SEHNR, CDR2 FQNEAQ (reference sequence). The V and J ends lost 1 base and 2 bases respectively, with 7 bases between them. The CDR3 spells CASSLGLSTDTQYF. DNA of the CDR3: TGTGCCAGCAGCTTAGGACTCTCCACAGATACGCAGTATTTT.

There are a few counts of this clone. The J gene is TRBJ2-7, the V gene TRBV28; TRBD1 matches at 9 bases. Unmatched junction bases numbered 11, after V lost 8 bases and J lost 3 bases. Germline V CDR1 and CDR2: MDHEN, SYDVKM. The CDR3 length is 15 residues. In DNA, the CDR3 is TGTGCCAGCTCCAGCCCCGGACAGGGGAACTACGAGCAGTACTTC. It encodes CASSSPGQGNYEQYF.

To note about this clone: This CDR3 is also generated by other DNA sequences in the sample. The chain recombines TRBV30 with TRBJ1-2, with D possibly matching TRBD1 (5 bases). The germline V and J ends were trimmed by 3 bases and 5 bases, with 10 bases remaining between them. The CDR3 has 12 amino acids. The germline V gene has CDR1 GTSNPN and CDR2 SVGIG (reference sequence). The CDR3 is CAWSPGGYGYTF. The CDR3 nucleotides are TGTGCCTGGAGCCCGGGGGGGTATGGCTACACCTTC.

J is TRBJ2-7 and V is TRBV28, with 9 bases aligning to TRBD2. CDR1 is MDHEN and CDR2 is SYDVKM in the germline V gene. CDR3 length equals 17 residues. The V segment lost 4 bases and the J segment 3 bases; nucleotides outside the gene matches: 13. CDR3 in amino acids: CASSSPGAGGPLYEQYF. The CDR3 DNA reads as TGTGCCAGCAGTTCCCCCGGGGCGGGAGGGCCCCTCTACGAGCAGTACTTC.

V usage is TRBV5-1 and J usage is TRBJ2-3; TRBD2 matches 7 bases. Germline values: CDR1 SGHRS, CDR2 YFSETQ. The CDR3 totals 15 residues. V trimming: 1 base; J trimming: 4 bases; junction bases outside the gene matches: 6. For the CDR3, the DNA is TGCGCCAGCAGCTTGCTGGCGGGAGTGGCAGATACGCAGTATTTT. This sequence encodes CASSLLAGVADTQYF.

This clone appeared a few times. The chain employs TRBV4-3 and TRBJ1-1; 9 bases are a match to TRBD1. This CDR3 comprises 15 residues. The V gene end was trimmed by 2 bases and the J gene end by 7 bases; junction bases not matched to a gene: 8. The germline gives CDR1 LGHNA, CDR2 YSLEER. The CDR3 region is CASSQSRTGVGEAFF. The CDR3 DNA reads as TGCGCCAGCAGCCAATCGAGGACAGGGGTCGGTGAAGCTTTCTTT.

This clone showed up just a few times. The CDR3 DNA is TGTGCCAGCTCACCACCGGGACAGGACAATGAAAAACTGTTTTTT. It yields the protein CASSPPGQDNEKLFF. The rearrangement links TRBV18 to TRBJ1-4; 8 nucleotides line up with TRBD1. CDR3 length: 15 amino acids. V lost 0 bases, J lost 5 bases, and 2 bases stayed unmatched. The germline V gene encodes CDR1 KGHSH and CDR2 LQKENI.

The chain links TRBV2 to TRBJ1-5, with D perhaps TRBD1 (6 bases). Between the trimmed V and J ends, which lost 5 bases and 5 bases, there was a span of 10 bases. CDR1 and CDR2 from the germline V gene are SNHLY and FYNNEI. The CDR3 totals 13 residues. In DNA form, the CDR3 reads TGTGCCAGCAGTACAGGGTATTATCAGCCCCAGCATTTT. The encoded protein is CASSTGYYQPQHF.

This clone turned up a few times. The chain joins TRBV28 to TRBJ2-2; 11 positions agree with TRBD2. Trimming removed 1 base from V and 5 bases from J; junction bases left unmatched: 0. CDR3 length: 15 residues. The germline gives CDR1 MDHEN, CDR2 SYDVKM. The CDR3 sequence: CASSLSSGRTGELFF. CDR3 nucleotides: TGTGCCAGCAGTTTATCTAGCGGGAGGACCGGGGAGCTGTTTTTT.

This clone was observed a handful of times. This rearrangement joins TRBV2 to TRBJ2-7; D unclear. There are 11 residues in the CDR3. CDR1 is SNHLY, CDR2 FYNNEI, per germline. Trimming left V 5 bases short and J 2 bases short, with 4 bases between. The DNA of the CDR3 is TGTGCCAGCAGTCCCACCTACGAGCAGTACTTC. Translation: CASSPTYEQYF. Filled out from reference TRBV2 and TRBJ2-7, the complete variable domain reads EPEVTQTPSHQVTQMGQEVILRCVPISNHLYFYWYRQILGQKVEFLVSFYNNEISEKSEIFDDQFSVERPDGSNFTLKIRSTKLEDSAMYFCASSPTYEQYFGPGTRLTVT.

V and J are TRBV28 and TRBJ1-2; a weak D match, TRBD1 (5 bases). This CDR3 region has 13 residues. In germline, CDR1 is MDHEN, CDR2 SYDVKM. The V end was cut by 7 bases, the J end by 2 bases, with 11 bases between. The CDR3 bases are TGTGCCAGCACGGCAGGGATCAACTATGGCTACACCTTC. The encoded protein is CASTAGINYGYTF.

The chain links TRBV7-2 to TRBJ2-7, with 9 bases identical to TRBD1. The CDR3 is 13 residues long. The trim removed 4 bases at V and 5 bases at J, leaving 3 bases unmatched. The germline CDR1 and CDR2 sequences are SGHTA and FQGNSA. The CDR3, as DNA: TGTGCCAGCAGCTCTACAGGGGGCAACGAGCAGTACGTC. Protein product: CASSSTGGNEQYV.

This clone was seen a handful of times. J is TRBJ1-1 and V is TRBV30; D unresolved. The CDR3 has 13 residues. V shed 1 base and J shed 1 base, with 7 bases lying between them. Germline loops: CDR1 GTSNPN, CDR2 SVGIG (reference sequence). CDR3 region: CAWSGFRNTEAFF. CDR3 coding DNA: TGTGCCTGGAGTGGGTTCAGGAACACTGAAGCTTTCTTT.

This clone was counted between two and nine times. The chain carries TRBV18 and TRBJ2-7, with 10 bases aligning to TRBD2. Losses at the gene ends were 5 bases for V and 3 bases for J; bases not matched to a gene: 7. The CDR3 has 15 amino acids. Germline-derived CDR1 and CDR2 are KGHSH and LQKENI. The CDR3 sequence: CASSSTSSGSYEQYF. CDR3 bases: TGTGCCAGCTCATCCACCTCTAGCGGGAGCTACGAGCAGTACTTC.

V is TRBV18 and J is TRBJ2-1; 8 nucleotides match TRBD2. With V trimmed by 4 bases and J by 7 bases, 9 bases remained unmatched. CDR3 size: 15 residues. The V gene's germline CDR1 is KGHSH and CDR2 LQKENI. The CDR3 sequence: CASSLFGLADNEQFF. The CDR3 nucleotides are TGTGCCAGCTCACTATTCGGACTAGCCGATAATGAGCAGTTCTTC. The full variable domain, with the rest looked up from reference TRBV18 and TRBJ2-1, is NAGVMQNPRHLVRRRGQEARLRCSPMKGHSHVYWYRQLPEEGLKFMVYLQKENIIDESGMPKERFSAEFPKEGPSILRIQQVVRGDSAAYFCASSLFGLADNEQFFGPGTRLTVL.

CDR3 sequence reads: CASSTRDVYGYTF. The CDR3 bases are TGTGCCAGTAGCACTCGGGATGTCTATGGCTACACCTTC. The chain combines TRBV19 with TRBJ1-2; D not resolved. CDR3 length: 13 amino acids. V was clipped by 6 bases and J by 4 bases, with 12 bases between them. In germline, CDR1 is LNHDA, CDR2 SQIVND (reference sequence).

This clone showed up just a few times. The chain uses TRBV29-1 and TRBJ1-4; D gene ambiguous. CDR3 length: 14 residues. Trimming took 5 bases from V and 4 from J, leaving 14 bases between them. Germline V gene data show CDR1 as SQVTM and CDR2 as ANQGSEA. The CDR3 DNA reads as TGCAGCGTTCGGCCGGGTCTGCATAATGAAAAACTGTTTTTT. This encodes CSVRPGLHNEKLFF.

This clone showed up just a few times. The V and J genes are TRBV29-1 and TRBJ2-1; 12 nucleotides align to TRBD2. The CDR3 totals 17 residues. CDR1 is SQVTM, CDR2 ANQGSEA, per germline. J lost 5 bases, V lost 6 bases, and 14 bases had no gene match. The DNA of the CDR3 is TGCAGCGTGAGGCTAAGACTAGCGGGGGAAAGAAACAATGAGCAGTTCTTC. This encodes CSVRLRLAGERNNEQFF.

V is TRBV30 and J is TRBJ2-5; TRBD1 agrees at 8 bases. The germline V gene has CDR1 GTSNPN and CDR2 SVGIG (reference sequence). The ends lost 4 bases at V and 2 bases at J; junction bases unmatched: 6. The CDR3 contains 14 residues. CDR3 in amino acids: CAWNRDRRQETQYF. CDR3 DNA: TGTGCCTGGAACCGGGACAGGAGGCAAGAGACCCAGTACTTC.

This chain uses TRBV27 with TRBJ2-1; 9 bases fit TRBD1. Per germline, CDR1 MNHEY and CDR2 SMNVEV (reference sequence). The length of the CDR3 is 16 residues. Trimming at V came to 7 bases and at J to 10 bases, leaving 17 bases not matched to a gene. The CDR3 nucleotides read TGTGCCAGCACTAGACAGGGGGACAGGGTTCCAGGGGAGCAGTTCTTC. Residues: CASTRQGDRVPGEQFF.